Sequencing of this T cell receptor (beta chain) was carried out in a study of vaccination and CD4 T cells after COVID-19. Once obtained from cultured CD4+ T cells, the DNA was sequenced using the Oncomine TCR Beta short-read assay. It was from cultured CD4+ T cells that genomic DNA was extracted. TCRdb analysed the PCR reads with MiXCR anew, one entry per CDR3 protein. Of approximately 9,300 distinct CDR3 sequences in the sample, about 40% were seen once. Notes on this clonotype: Its antigen is not identified.

The CDR3 loop spans 15 amino acids. Germline V gene sequence: CDR1 MDHEN, CDR2 SYDVKM. Trimming took off 2 bases at V and 2 bases at J, with 10 bases between the two ends. The treatment denotes: roughly 11-day PBMC culture with coronavirus spike peptide pools or control peptides (ViraFEST assay). CD4+ T cells that came from the unexposed donor were collected before the COVID-19 pandemic (2011-2018). The J gene is TRBJ1-3, the V gene TRBV28; D is ambiguous. Input material: CD4+ T cells from blood, cultured in vitro. The sequence came from a human donor in good health. CDR3 in amino acids: CASSLAQLTGNTIYF. The CDR3 DNA sequence: TGTGCCAGCAGTTTAGCCCAACTGACTGGAAACACCATATATTTT.